The next 7 T cell receptor beta chains were all read from a single sample in a study of shared clonotypes between healthy human individuals. Assay: immunoSEQ multiplex PCR; the TCRdb copy retains only in-frame clones and omits some. The repertoire holds roughly 1.5 million clones, with 95% to 99% as singletons. The sequenced material came from naive CD4+ T cells sorted from blood. The subset was: CD45RA+ positively selected. These receptors were taken from a man aged 25-45 years in good health.

This clone was recorded once. This rearrangement joins TRBV6-1 to TRBJ2-3; D gene unclear. The ends were cut back, 4 bases at V and 2 bases at J, with 4 bases in the middle. CDR1 is MNHNS and CDR2 is SASEGT in the germline V gene. The CDR3 contains 12 residues. Written as DNA, the CDR3 is TGTGCCAGCAGTGTGAACACAGATACGCAGTATTTT. Translating gives CASSVNTDTQYF.

This clone has a single count. The chain is built from TRBV28 and TRBJ2-3; no clear D. V lost 2 bases to trimming and J lost 5 bases, with 14 bases between them. CDR3 size: 15 residues. CDR1 is MDHEN, CDR2 SYDVKM, per germline. The CDR3 DNA reads as TGTGCCAGCAGTTTAGATCCGGTCGTCCGAGATACGCAGTATTTT. It codes for CASSLDPVVRDTQYF. The full variable domain, completed using reference TRBV28 and TRBJ2-3, is DVKVTQSSRYLVKRTGEKVFLECVQDMDHENMFWYRQDPGLGLRLIYFSYDVKMKEKGDIPEGYSVSREKKERFSLILESASTNQTSMYLCASSLDPVVRDTQYFGPGTRLTVL.

This chain uses TRBV5-4 with TRBJ1-1; weak D call: TRBD1 (6 bases). V was shortened by 4 bases and J by 8 bases, with 9 bases between the two germline ends. The germline gives CDR1 SGHNT, CDR2 YYREEE (reference sequence). The CDR3 runs 11 residues. CDR3 bases: TGTGCCAGCAGCAAAACAGGGGAAGCTTTCTTT. The encoded protein is CASSKTGEAFF.

In this sample, this clone turned up once. The chain joins TRBV7-3 to TRBJ1-1; D remains ambiguous. From germline, CDR1 is SGHTA and CDR2 FQGTGA. The CDR3 runs 14 residues. Trimming cost V 1 base and J 2 bases, with 8 bases left between them. In nucleotides, the CDR3 is TGTGCCAGCAGCTTAAGGGCGGGCAACACTGAAGCTTTCTTT. It is translated as CASSLRAGNTEAFF. Filled out from reference TRBV7-3 and TRBJ1-1, the complete variable domain reads GAGVSQTPSNKVTEKGKYVELRCDPISGHTALYWYRQSLGQGPEFLIYFQGTGAADDSGLPNDRFFAVRPEGSVSTLKIQRTERGDSAVYLCASSLRAGNTEAFFGQGTRLTVV.

This clone was observed a single time. The rearrangement links TRBV9 to TRBJ1-3, with D maybe TRBD1 (6 bases). V shed 0 bases and J shed 4 bases, with 11 bases lying between them. The CDR3 loop spans 15 amino acids. Germline V gene sequence: CDR1 SGDLS, CDR2 YYNGEE. The CDR3 DNA reads TGTGCCAGCAGCGTAGATGGGGGGCGAGGAAACACCATATATTTT. Protein product: CASSVDGGRGNTIYF.

The chain has TRBV14 and TRBJ2-2; D unclear. This CDR3 contains 17 residues. Germline V gene data show CDR1 as SGHDN and CDR2 as FVKESK. V lost 1 base and J lost 2, with 14 bases in between. The DNA for the CDR3 is TGTGCCAGCAGCCAAGTGTTTTTGGCTTTAAACACCGGGGAGCTGTTTTTT. Its protein product is CASSQVFLALNTGELFF.

This clone was recorded only once. The rearrangement links TRBV19 to TRBJ2-7; D is unclear. This CDR3 is 14 amino acids long. Germline-derived CDR1 and CDR2 are LNHDA and SQIVND (reference sequence). Deletions cut 4 bases from V and 5 bases from J, with 15 bases between. The CDR3 loop is CASSRLIVSDEQYF. Written as DNA, the CDR3 is TGTGCCAGTAGTAGGTTAATAGTTTCGGACGAGCAGTACTTC.